The next 25 T cell receptor beta chains were all read from a single sample in a study of T cell clonotyping in hematopoietic cell transplantation. This table comes from immunoSEQ multiplex PCR, and its TCRdb copy is limited to in-frame clones, with some not included. The table shows nearly 70,000 clones, with around 94% occurring only once. The sequenced sample was peripheral blood mononuclear cells. The source is a man between 50 and 59 years old in good health. Some clones in this sample may be carry-over from other donors' samples.

The J gene is TRBJ2-5, the V gene TRBV28, with D possibly TRBD1 on 5 matching bases. The CDR3 contains 13 residues. The V gene's germline CDR1 is MDHEN and CDR2 SYDVKM. V lost 8 bases to trimming and J lost 5 bases, with 15 bases between them. CDR3 sequence (DNA): TGTGCCAGCGGAACCCAGGGTCTGGAGACCCAGTACTTC. The encoded protein is CASGTQGLETQYF.

The chain links TRBV29-1 to TRBJ2-7, with 8 bases aligning to TRBD1. CDR1 is SQVTM, CDR2 ANQGSEA, per germline. V shed 1 base and J 7 bases; nucleotides not matched to a gene: 6. The CDR3 consists of 13 residues. The CDR3, as DNA: TGCAGCGTTGAAGGAGACAGGGGTGAAGAGCAGTACTTC. Residues: CSVEGDRGEEQYF.

The DNA of the CDR3 is TGTGCCAGCAGTGGGGACAGCGCCTACGAGCAGTACTTC. Translation: CASSGDSAYEQYF. The chain couples TRBV7-9 to TRBJ2-7; 7 bases fit TRBD1. The CDR3 has 13 amino acids. Germline CDR1 and CDR2: SEHNR and FQNEAQ (reference sequence). Trimming at V came to 6 bases and at J to 2 bases, leaving 4 bases not matched to a gene. The complete variable domain, with remaining parts taken from reference TRBV7-9 and TRBJ2-7, reads DTGVSQNPRHKITKRGQNVTFRCDPISEHNRLYWYRQTLGQGPEFLTYFQNEAQLEKSRLLSDRFSAERPKGSFSTLEIQRTEQGDSAMYLCASSGDSAYEQYFGPGTRLTVT.

This chain connects TRBV10-3 to TRBJ1-1, with 8 nucleotides matching TRBD1. The CDR3 consists of 15 residues. In germline, CDR1 is ENHRY, CDR2 SYGVKD. J lost 1 base, V lost 0 bases, and 1 base had no gene match. The chain's CDR3 is CAISESDRGNTEAFF. The DNA of the CDR3 is TGTGCCATCAGTGAGTCTGACAGGGGGAACACTGAAGCTTTCTTT.

The gene calls are TRBV29-1 and TRBJ2-1, with 9 positions matching TRBD1. CDR3 length: 16 residues. V lost 3 bases and J lost 1; bases outside the gene matches: 7. Germline values: CDR1 SQVTM, CDR2 ANQGSEA. CDR3 in amino acids: CSVEGGDRESYNEQFF. The CDR3 DNA reads as TGCAGCGTTGAGGGGGGGGACAGGGAATCCTACAATGAGCAGTTCTTC.

A single count supports this clone. The chain employs TRBV9 and TRBJ2-1, with TRBD2 matching over 9 bases. With 2 bases clipped from V and 1 base from J, the junction kept 4 bases outside the gene matches. The CDR3 sequence is 16 residues long. Germline CDR1 SGDLS, CDR2 YYNGEE. CDR3 bases: TGTGCCAGCAGCGTTAGCGGGAGTTCGTCCTACAATGAGCAGTTCTTC. Translating it yields CASSVSGSSSYNEQFF.

This clone has only one observation. This chain connects TRBV27 to TRBJ1-1; D unresolved. Trimming left V 6 bases short and J 4 bases short, with 6 bases between. The germline V gene has CDR1 MNHEY and CDR2 SMNVEV (reference sequence). The CDR3 spans 11 residues. The CDR3 DNA sequence: TGTGCCAGCAGGAAGTTCACTGAAGCTTTCTTT. Encoded protein: CASRKFTEAFF.

The chain recombines TRBV6-1 with TRBJ2-2; D may be TRBD1 (5 bases). Germline lookup yields CDR1 MNHNS and CDR2 SASEGT. Trimming removed 4 bases from V and 6 bases from J, with 21 bases in between. This CDR3 is 17 amino acids long. The CDR3 here is CASSAWGGALNPGELFF. In DNA, the CDR3 is TGTGCCAGCAGTGCATGGGGTGGGGCTTTAAACCCCGGGGAGCTGTTTTTT.

The V gene is TRBV6-1, the J gene TRBJ2-7; D possibly matches TRBD1 or TRBD2 (5 bases each). CDR3 size: 13 residues. V was trimmed by 6 bases and J by 2 bases, leaving 11 bases between them. Germline assignment: CDR1 MNHNS and CDR2 SASEGT. The CDR3 spells CASSTGQTYEQYF. The CDR3 DNA follows: TGTGCCAGCAGCACGGGGCAAACCTACGAGCAGTACTTC.

The chain couples TRBV11-1 to TRBJ2-5, with D perhaps matching TRBD2 (6 bases). V lost 1 base, J lost 5 bases, and 17 bases lay in between. The CDR3 loop spans 16 amino acids. Germline V gene lookup returns CDR1 SGHAT and CDR2 FQDESV (reference sequence). The CDR3: CASSLEGIAAAETQYF. The CDR3 nucleotides read TGTGCCAGCAGCTTAGAGGGGATAGCGGCCGCGGAGACCCAGTACTTC.

The chain links TRBV6-6 to TRBJ2-7; no definite D call. The germline V gene encodes CDR1 MNHNY and CDR2 SVGAGI (reference sequence). Trimming took 4 bases from V and 0 from J, leaving 13 bases between them. This CDR3 is 15 amino acids long. CDR3 nucleotides: TGTGCCAGCAGTTCCCCGACCTTGAGCTCCTACGAGCAGTACTTC. Protein product: CASSSPTLSSYEQYF.

The chain links TRBV4-2 to TRBJ2-7; a weak D match, TRBD1 (5 bases). V lost 0 bases to trimming and J lost 7 bases, with 19 bases between them. Germline values: CDR1 LGHNA, CDR2 YNFKEQ. The CDR3 length is 16 residues. CDR3 protein: CASSQDGAGPSREQYF. The CDR3 DNA follows: TGTGCCAGCAGCCAAGATGGGGCAGGGCCCTCTAGGGAGCAGTACTTC.

This chain links TRBV29-1 with TRBJ1-4, with TRBD1 as a possible D gene (5 bases). Germline V gene sequence: CDR1 SQVTM, CDR2 ANQGSEA. V shed 4 bases and J shed 3 bases, with 9 bases lying between them. The CDR3 extends over 13 amino acids. Here the CDR3 DNA reads TGCAGCGTTGTGGGGGTGGCTAATGAAAAACTGTTTTTT. It is translated as CSVVGVANEKLFF.

The CDR3: CASSYFSPLVGTEAFF. The CDR3 DNA is TGTGCCAGCAGTTACTTCTCCCCCTTGGTGGGCACTGAAGCTTTCTTT. The chain combines TRBV6-5 with TRBJ1-1; D gene ambiguous. Germline CDR1 MNHEY, CDR2 SVGAGI. The CDR3 has 16 residues. V was trimmed by 1 base and J by 4 bases, leaving 16 bases between them.

The gene calls are TRBV19 and TRBJ2-7; 8 bases fit TRBD1. The CDR3 length is 14 residues. The germline CDR1 and CDR2 sequences are LNHDA and SQIVND (reference sequence). V gave up 4 bases and J gave up 3 bases; unmatched junction bases: 5. The CDR3 nucleotides read TGTGCCAGTAGTACGACAGGGGTCGGCTACGAGCAGTACTTC. As protein: CASSTTGVGYEQYF.

The chain couples TRBV11-1 to TRBJ1-3; unclear D gene. Per the germline V gene, CDR1 is SGHAT and CDR2 is FQDESV (reference sequence). The CDR3 runs 16 residues. Trimming pared 5 bases from V and 0 bases from J, leaving 14 bases between. The DNA of the CDR3 is TGTGCCAGCAGCCTCATGGAGGCTGCCTCTGGAAACACCATATATTTT. It codes for CASSLMEAASGNTIYF. The full variable domain, rest sourced from reference TRBV11-1 and TRBJ1-3, is EAEVAQSPRYKITEKSQAVAFWCDPISGHATLYWYRQILGQGPELLVQFQDESVVDDSQLPKDRFSAERLKGVDSTLKIQPAELGDSAMYLCASSLMEAASGNTIYFGEGSWLTVV.

V gene TRBV4-2 combines with J gene TRBJ2-2; weak D call: TRBD1 (6 bases). The CDR3 has 15 amino acids. In germline, CDR1 is LGHNA, CDR2 YNFKEQ. V gave up 0 bases and J gave up 2 bases, with 7 bases separating them. The CDR3 DNA reads as TGTGCCAGCAGCCAAGAACAGGGTAACACCGGGGAGCTGTTTTTT. Its protein is CASSQEQGNTGELFF.

The rearrangement joins TRBV30 to TRBJ1-5; no firm D call. The CDR3 length is 13 residues. Germline values: CDR1 GTSNPN, CDR2 SVGIG (reference sequence). V lost 1 base and J lost 5, with 9 bases in between. Written as DNA, the CDR3 is TGTGCCTGGAGTGATGGGTTGGATCAGCCCCAGCATTTT. Its protein product is CAWSDGLDQPQHF. Using reference TRBV30 and TRBJ1-5 for the parts outside the CDR3, the full variable domain is SQTIHQWPATLVQPVGSPLSLECTVEGTSNPNLYWYRQAAGRGLQLLFYSVGIGQISSEVPQNLSASRPQDRQFILSSKKLLLSDSGFYLCAWSDGLDQPQHFGDGTRLSIL.

The V call is TRBV9, the J call TRBJ2-1, with D unresolved. CDR3 size: 12 residues. Trimming shortened V by 0 bases and J by 8 bases, and 6 bases separated the two germline ends. The germline V gene encodes CDR1 SGDLS and CDR2 YYNGEE. This CDR3 reads CASSVVGDEQFF. In DNA, the CDR3 is TGTGCCAGCAGCGTAGTTGGTGATGAGCAGTTCTTC.

CDR3 sequence reads: CAVLAGSRDEQFF. In nucleotides, the CDR3 is TGTGCCGTCCTAGCGGGAAGTAGGGATGAGCAGTTCTTC. The rearrangement uses TRBV7-2 and TRBJ2-1; 9 bases map to TRBD2. This CDR3 has 13 residues. From germline, CDR1 is SGHTA and CDR2 FQGNSA. V lost 11 bases to trimming and J lost 8 bases; unmatched junction nucleotides: 10.

This chain connects TRBV28 to TRBJ2-7; TRBD1 aligns across 8 bases. Trimming took 6 bases from V and 1 from J; bases not matched to a gene: 5. Germline CDR1 and CDR2: MDHEN and SYDVKM. This CDR3 is 14 amino acids long. The CDR3 is CASSWGQESYEQYF. The CDR3 DNA reads as TGTGCCAGCAGCTGGGGACAGGAGTCCTACGAGCAGTACTTC.

This clone was detected a few times. The chain is built from TRBV6-9 and TRBJ2-3, with unresolved D. Trimming removed 10 bases from V and 5 bases from J, with 10 bases in between. The CDR3 sequence is 11 residues long. Germline CDR1 and CDR2: MNHGY and SVAAGI. The CDR3: CATRLRDTQYF. The CDR3 bases are TGTGCCACCCGTCTTAGAGATACGCAGTATTTT.

The rearrangement joins TRBV6-5 to TRBJ2-1, with 11 positions matching TRBD2. Per the germline V gene, CDR1 is MNHEY and CDR2 is SVGAGI. V shed 2 bases and J 4 bases; nucleotides not matched to a gene: 1. This CDR3 contains 15 residues. CDR3 nucleotides: TGTGCCAGCAGTTACGTAGCGGGAGGGTACAATGAGCAGTTCTTC. Translating it yields CASSYVAGGYNEQFF.

Comments on this clone: This sample also contains other DNA sequences that code for the same CDR3. The V and J genes are TRBV5-1 and TRBJ2-5; D possibly corresponds to TRBD2 (5 bases). The V end was cut by 0 bases, the J end by 5 bases, with 11 bases between. The CDR3 runs to 14 residues. The germline CDR1 and CDR2 sequences are SGHRS and YFSETQ. This chain's CDR3 is CASSLAREKETQYF. Written as DNA, the CDR3 is TGCGCCAGCAGCTTGGCGAGGGAGAAGGAGACCCAGTACTTC. Drawing the rest from reference TRBV5-1 and TRBJ2-5, the complete variable domain is KAGVTQTPRYLIKTRGQQVTLSCSPISGHRSVSWYQQTPGQGLQFLFEYFSETQRNKGNFPGRFSGRQFSNSRSEMNVSTLELGDSALYLCASSLAREKETQYFGPGTRLLVL.

This chain joins TRBV30 and TRBJ1-2; TRBD1 agrees at 11 bases. Germline values: CDR1 GTSNPN, CDR2 SVGIG (reference sequence). The CDR3 contains 15 residues. V lost 1 base and J lost 1; bases outside the gene matches: 2. This CDR3 reads CAWSGTGGLNYGYTF. The CDR3 region has the DNA TGTGCCTGGAGTGGGACAGGGGGCCTTAACTATGGCTACACCTTC.